This entry lists 9 T cell receptor beta chains sequenced from one sample in a study of technical replicates of blood from several donors. Clones were sequenced by immunoSEQ multiplex PCR, and TCRdb holds only the in-frame ones, with some missing. Among about 59,000 clones listed, approximately 92% were seen once. Source material: PBMCs. Every receptor here comes from a human donor in good health. Some clones in this sample may be carry-over from other donors' samples.

The J gene is TRBJ1-6, the V gene TRBV30, with D possibly being TRBD1 (5 bases). The CDR3 contains 18 residues. Trimming pared 1 base from V and 6 bases from J, leaving 22 bases between. The germline V gene encodes CDR1 GTSNPN and CDR2 SVGIG (reference sequence). The CDR3 bases are TGTGCCTGGAGTGCGCCATCGAAGGGGCGAAAGATTAATTCACCCCTCCACTTT. Amino acid sequence: CAWSAPSKGRKINSPLHF. Based on the CDR3 plus reference TRBV30 and TRBJ1-6, the full variable domain is SQTIHQWPATLVQPVGSPLSLECTVEGTSNPNLYWYRQAAGRGLQLLFYSVGIGQISSEVPQNLSASRPQDRQFILSSKKLLLSDSGFYLCAWSAPSKGRKINSPLHFGNGTRLTVT.

The chain has TRBV5-6 and TRBJ1-2; 7 nucleotides line up with TRBD1. V dropped 0 bases and J dropped 0; count of bases not matched to a gene: 5. The CDR3 spans 16 residues. Per the germline V gene, CDR1 is SGHDT and CDR2 is YYEEEE. For the CDR3, the DNA is TGTGCCAGCAGCTTGGATGTCAGGGGGGCTAACTATGGCTACACCTTC. This gives the protein CASSLDVRGANYGYTF.

V usage is TRBV25-1 and J usage is TRBJ2-3; possible D gene TRBD2, 6 bases. Germline V lookup: CDR1 MGHDK, CDR2 SYGVNS. The CDR3 has 14 residues. V was clipped by 3 bases and J by 1 base, with 8 bases between them. Written as DNA, the CDR3 is TGTGCCAGCAGTGATCCGGGGGGCACAGATACGCAGTATTTT. It encodes CASSDPGGTDTQYF.

This chain uses TRBV9 with TRBJ2-1; 9 nucleotides agree with TRBD2. Germline loops: CDR1 SGDLS, CDR2 YYNGEE. The CDR3 spans 16 residues. Losses at the gene ends were 1 base for V and 7 bases for J; bases not matched to a gene: 9. The CDR3 coding sequence is TGTGCCAGCAGCGTAAGTCCTGTAGCGGGGGATAATGAGCAGTTCTTC. Amino acid sequence: CASSVSPVAGDNEQFF.

The table lists this clone with a count of one. The chain combines TRBV5-1 with TRBJ1-2; no reliable D call. The V and J ends lost 0 bases and 3 bases respectively, with 6 bases between them. The CDR3 is 13 amino acids. Looked up from germline, CDR1 is SGHRS and CDR2 is YFSETQ. Here the CDR3 reads CASSLDTHYGYTF. The CDR3 DNA reads TGCGCCAGCAGCTTGGACACCCACTATGGCTACACCTTC.

The CDR3 loop reads CASSHGRNYEQYF. In DNA form, the CDR3 reads TGCGCCAGCAGCCACGGGAGGAACTACGAGCAGTACTTC. The chain joins TRBV4-3 to TRBJ2-7; TRBD2 aligns across 7 bases. The CDR3 is 13 amino acids. Germline assignment: CDR1 LGHNA and CDR2 YSLEER. Losses at the gene ends were 3 bases for V and 3 bases for J; bases not matched to a gene: 2.

V usage is TRBV15 and J usage is TRBJ1-5; 8 bases map to TRBD1. V dropped 1 base and J dropped 4; count of bases not matched to a gene: 3. CDR1 and CDR2 (germline): LNHNV, YYDKDF (reference sequence). The CDR3 has 15 residues. CDR3 amino acids: CATSRGTGTNQPQHF. CDR3 nucleotides: TGTGCCACCAGCAGAGGGACAGGGACAAATCAGCCCCAGCATTTT. Combining the CDR3 with reference TRBV15 and TRBJ1-5 gives the whole variable domain DAMVIQNPRYQVTQFGKPVTLSCSQTLNHNVMYWYQQKSSQAPKLLFHYYDKDFNNEADTPDNFQSRRPNTSFCFLDIRSPGLGDTAMYLCATSRGTGTNQPQHFGDGTRLSIL.

This clone was recorded once. The genes are TRBV5-1 and TRBJ1-6; possible D gene TRBD1, 6 bases. The CDR3 runs to 14 residues. Trimming pared 5 bases from V and 8 bases from J, leaving 14 bases between. The germline gives CDR1 SGHRS, CDR2 YFSETQ. The CDR3 DNA sequence: TGCGCCAGCAGTACAGGGTTTATGGATTCACCCCTCCACTTT. It is translated as CASSTGFMDSPLHF.

This chain connects TRBV15 to TRBJ2-1, with TRBD2 matching over 15 bases. The V gene's germline CDR1 is LNHNV and CDR2 YYDKDF (reference sequence). The CDR3 loop spans 17 amino acids. V was clipped by 7 bases and J by 3 bases; unmatched bases: 7. The CDR3 loop reads CATKRGLAGGHYNEQFF. In nucleotides, the CDR3 is TGTGCCACCAAACGGGGACTAGCGGGGGGACACTACAATGAGCAGTTCTTC.